This is a list of T cell receptor beta chains from one sample in a study of somatic mutations in cytotoxic T cells in rheumatoid arthritis. Generated by immunoSEQ multiplex PCR, the TCRdb table keeps only in-frame clones and is missing some. The data hold about 4,200 clones, with 80% to 90% observed a single time. Sample: CD8+ T cells sorted from blood. These TCRs come from a woman in her 70s with rheumatoid arthritis. Each CDR3 is given with its conserved first and last residue.

CDR3 protein	V gene	J gene
CASSLGGTGYETQYF	TRBV5-1	TRBJ2-5
CASSVPGTGELFF	TRBV9	TRBJ2-2
CASSFQGINEKLFF	TRBV7-9	TRBJ1-4
CASSQETSEYNEQFF	TRBV4-2	TRBJ2-1
CASSHTGLAEQYF	TRBV4-1	TRBJ2-7
CASSLRTSGYPYNEQFF	TRBV11-1	TRBJ2-1
CASTALGLAGDETQYF	TRBV25-1	TRBJ2-5
CASRGHSLSTDTQYF	TRBV6-1	TRBJ2-3
CASSQEAWGRIISDTQYF	TRBV4-1	TRBJ2-3
CASSYSGAQEYGYTF	TRBV6-5	TRBJ1-2
CASSVTSGGGYEQYF	TRBV5-8	TRBJ2-7
CASSVYSQETQYF	TRBV5-4	TRBJ2-5
CASNPDYYEQYF	TRBV5-5	TRBJ2-7
CASSQDLAGGTDTQYF	TRBV4-3	TRBJ2-3
CASGLVGGTEAFF	TRBV12-5	TRBJ1-1
CSVEEGGSGNQPQHF	TRBV29-1	TRBJ1-5
CASSLRGGRNTEAFF	TRBV5-1	TRBJ1-1
CASSGPGQQETQYF	TRBV9	TRBJ2-5
CASSVGPGLGGSYEQYF	TRBV19	.
CASAGGGGSYEQYF	TRBV2	TRBJ2-7
CASSSTFMNTEAFF	TRBV7-9	TRBJ1-1
CASSATGGEQYF	TRBV10-2	TRBJ2-7
CASRLHNTRPGELFF	TRBV28	TRBJ2-2